This TCR beta chain was identified during a study of blood T cell repertoires in COVID-19. Trimming stripped 1 base from V and 2 bases from J, with 23 bases between. CDR1 is SGHVS and CDR2 is FQNEAQ in the germline V gene. This CDR3 has 19 amino acids. Assay used: immunoSEQ multiplex PCR; TCRdb lists only in-frame clones, some missing. The table has about 350,000 clones, around nine tenths seen once. The sample was PBMCs or T cells enriched from blood (not recorded which). The sequence was collected from a woman in her 30s who had been exposed to COVID-19. The J gene is TRBJ2-5, the V gene TRBV7-8; D gene uncertain. The CDR3 region is CASSLDFRPTQLRQETQYF. CDR3 in DNA: TGTGCCAGCAGCTTAGATTTTCGTCCCACCCAACTGCGACAAGAGACCCAGTACTTC.